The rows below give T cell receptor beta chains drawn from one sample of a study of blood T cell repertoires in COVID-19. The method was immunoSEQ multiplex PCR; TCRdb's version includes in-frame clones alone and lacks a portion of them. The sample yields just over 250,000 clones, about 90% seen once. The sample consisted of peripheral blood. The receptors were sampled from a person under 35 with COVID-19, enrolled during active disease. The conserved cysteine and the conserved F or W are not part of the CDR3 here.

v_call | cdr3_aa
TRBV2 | ASHGNTEAF
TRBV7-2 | ASSLVMGTNNEQF
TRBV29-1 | SASDSASSYEQY
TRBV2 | ASSVLAETDTQY
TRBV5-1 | ASSASSGGHEQY
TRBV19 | ASSIESGRAYNEQF
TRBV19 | ASSPTGAGNTIY
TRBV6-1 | ASSDRGTGPYGYT
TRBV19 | ASRTGDGYT
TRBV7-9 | ASSYREAGISTDTQY